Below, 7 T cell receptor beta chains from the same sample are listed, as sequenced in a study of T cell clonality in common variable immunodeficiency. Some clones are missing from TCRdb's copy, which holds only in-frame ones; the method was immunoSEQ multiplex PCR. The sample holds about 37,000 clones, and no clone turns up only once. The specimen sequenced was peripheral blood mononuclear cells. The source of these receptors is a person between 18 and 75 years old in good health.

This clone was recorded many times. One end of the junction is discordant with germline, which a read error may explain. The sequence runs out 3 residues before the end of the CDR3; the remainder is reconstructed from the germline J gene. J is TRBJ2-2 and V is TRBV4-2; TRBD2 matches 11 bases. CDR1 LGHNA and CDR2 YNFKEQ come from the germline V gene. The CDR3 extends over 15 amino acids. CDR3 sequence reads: CASSPGTSGTGELFF. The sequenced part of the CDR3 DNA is TGCGCCAGCAGCCCGGGGACTAGCGGCACCGGGGAG.

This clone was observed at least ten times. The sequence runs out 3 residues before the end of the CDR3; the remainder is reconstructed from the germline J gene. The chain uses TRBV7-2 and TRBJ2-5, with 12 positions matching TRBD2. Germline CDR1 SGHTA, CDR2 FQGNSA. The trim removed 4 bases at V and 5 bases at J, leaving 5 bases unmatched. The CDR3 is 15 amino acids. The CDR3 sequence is CASSSLAGGSETQYF. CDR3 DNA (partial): TGTGCCAGCAGCTCTCTAGCGGGAGGGTCCGAGACC.

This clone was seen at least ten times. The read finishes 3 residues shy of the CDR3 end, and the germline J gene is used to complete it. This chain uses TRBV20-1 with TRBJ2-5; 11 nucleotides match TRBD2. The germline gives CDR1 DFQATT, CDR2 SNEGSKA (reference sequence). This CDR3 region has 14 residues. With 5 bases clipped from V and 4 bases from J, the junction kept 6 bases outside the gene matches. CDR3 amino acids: CSARGTSGLETQYF. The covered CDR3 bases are TGCAGTGCTCGCGGGACTAGCGGCTTAGAGACC.

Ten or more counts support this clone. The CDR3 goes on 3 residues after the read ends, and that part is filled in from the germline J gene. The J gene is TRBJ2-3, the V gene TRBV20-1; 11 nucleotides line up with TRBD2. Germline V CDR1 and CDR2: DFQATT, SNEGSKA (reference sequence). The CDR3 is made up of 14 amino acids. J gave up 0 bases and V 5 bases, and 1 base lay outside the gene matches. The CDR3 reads CSARTSGSTDTQYF. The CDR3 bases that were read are TGCAGTGCTCGGACTAGCGGGAGCACAGATACG.

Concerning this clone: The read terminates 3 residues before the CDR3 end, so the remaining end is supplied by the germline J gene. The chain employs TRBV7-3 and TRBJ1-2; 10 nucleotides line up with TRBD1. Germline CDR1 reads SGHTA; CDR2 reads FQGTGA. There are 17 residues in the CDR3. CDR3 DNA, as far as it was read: TGTGCCAGCAGCTTTAAAGGGGACAGGGGTAATTATAATGAC. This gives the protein CASSFKGDRGNYND. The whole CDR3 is CASSFKGDRGNYNDYTF.

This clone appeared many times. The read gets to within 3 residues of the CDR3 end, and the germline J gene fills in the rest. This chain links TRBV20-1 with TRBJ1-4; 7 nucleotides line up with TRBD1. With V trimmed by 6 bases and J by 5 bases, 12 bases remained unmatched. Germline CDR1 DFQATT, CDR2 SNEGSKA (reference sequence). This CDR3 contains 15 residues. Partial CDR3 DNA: TGCAGTGCAACTCGCCCGGGGACAGAGAATGAAAAA. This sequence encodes CSATRPGTENEK. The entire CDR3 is CSATRPGTENEKLFF.

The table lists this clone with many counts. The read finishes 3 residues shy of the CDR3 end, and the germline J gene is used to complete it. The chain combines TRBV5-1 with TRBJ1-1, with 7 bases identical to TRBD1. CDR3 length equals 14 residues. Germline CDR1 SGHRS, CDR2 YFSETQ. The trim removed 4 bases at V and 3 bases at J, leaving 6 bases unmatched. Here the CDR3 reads CASSRTGPDTEAFF. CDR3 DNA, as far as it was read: TGCGCCAGCAGCCGGACAGGCCCCGACACTGAA.